The table lists the clone carrying this TCR beta chain with many counts. The antigen remains unidentified. This record comes from a study of T cells in Graves' hyperthyroidism and ophthalmopathy. Regions amplified from RNA transcripts were the TCR beta CDR3 regions. HTBI primers were employed in a first-round RT-PCR of the TCR CDR3. TCRdb reanalysed the multiplex PCR reads using MiXCR and keeps one entry per CDR3 protein. This sample carries under 250,000 distinct CDR3 sequences, roughly 22% of them seen once, and the ten largest clones take approximately 35%. Trimming took 5 bases from V and 6 from J; bases not matched to a gene: 9. CDR1 and CDR2 from the germline V gene are SEHNR and FQNEAQ (reference sequence). The CDR3 is 14 residues long. Notes on the study in general: Before onset, ophthalmopathy was predicted by the model a median about six months earlier. Most expanded thyroid clonotypes above 0.001 also appeared in blood.

The specimen was blood. The rearrangement uses TRBV7-9 and TRBJ2-7, with 8 bases lining up with TRBD2. This clonotype was obtained from a woman in her forties with Graves' ophthalmopathy. Here the CDR3 DNA reads TGTGCCAGCAGCCCCGGACTAGCCGGACCCGAGCAGTACTTC. Its protein is CASSPGLAGPEQYF.